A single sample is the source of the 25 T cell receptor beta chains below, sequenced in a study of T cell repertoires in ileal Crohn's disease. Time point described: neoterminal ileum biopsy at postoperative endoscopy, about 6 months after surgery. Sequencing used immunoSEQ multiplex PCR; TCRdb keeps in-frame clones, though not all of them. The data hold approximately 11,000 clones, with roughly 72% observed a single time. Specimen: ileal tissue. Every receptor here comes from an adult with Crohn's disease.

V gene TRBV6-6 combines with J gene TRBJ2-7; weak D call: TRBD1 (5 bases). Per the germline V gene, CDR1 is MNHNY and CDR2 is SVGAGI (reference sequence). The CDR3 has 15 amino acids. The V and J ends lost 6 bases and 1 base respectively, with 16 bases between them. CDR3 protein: CASREEPWTSYEQYF. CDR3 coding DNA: TGTGCCAGCAGGGAAGAGCCCTGGACATCCTACGAGCAGTACTTC.

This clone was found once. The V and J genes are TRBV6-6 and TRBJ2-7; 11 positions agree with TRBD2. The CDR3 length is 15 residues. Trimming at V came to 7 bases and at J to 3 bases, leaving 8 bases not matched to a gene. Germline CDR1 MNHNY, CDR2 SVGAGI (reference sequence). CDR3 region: CASNPGTSGNYEQYF. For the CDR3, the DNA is TGTGCCAGCAATCCCGGGACTAGCGGTAACTACGAGCAGTACTTC.

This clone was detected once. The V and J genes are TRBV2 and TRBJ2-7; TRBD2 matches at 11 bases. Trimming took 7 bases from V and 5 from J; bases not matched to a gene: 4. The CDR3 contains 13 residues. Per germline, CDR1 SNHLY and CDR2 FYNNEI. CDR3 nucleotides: TGTGCCAGCATAGGGACTAGCGGCCACGAGCAGTACTTC. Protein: CASIGTSGHEQYF.

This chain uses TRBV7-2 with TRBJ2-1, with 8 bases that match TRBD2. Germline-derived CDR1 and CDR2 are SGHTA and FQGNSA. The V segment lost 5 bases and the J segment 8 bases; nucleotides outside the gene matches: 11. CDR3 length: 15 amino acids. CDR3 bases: TGTGCCAGCAGCACCCGAGCGGGAGTAAAGGATGAGCAGTTCTTC. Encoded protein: CASSTRAGVKDEQFF.

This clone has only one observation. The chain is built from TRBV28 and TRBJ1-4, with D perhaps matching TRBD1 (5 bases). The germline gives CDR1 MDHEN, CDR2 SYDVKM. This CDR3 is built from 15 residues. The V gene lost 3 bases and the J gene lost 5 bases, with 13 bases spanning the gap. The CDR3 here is CASSFGGGRNEKLFF. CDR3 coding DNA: TGTGCCAGCAGTTTCGGTGGGGGGAGGAATGAAAAACTGTTTTTT.

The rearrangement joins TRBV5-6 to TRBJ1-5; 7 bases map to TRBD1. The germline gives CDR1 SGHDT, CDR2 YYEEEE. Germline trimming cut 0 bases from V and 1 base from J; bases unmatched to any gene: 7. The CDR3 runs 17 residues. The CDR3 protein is CASSLGRKTGSNQPQHF. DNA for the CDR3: TGTGCCAGCAGCTTGGGTAGGAAGACAGGGAGCAATCAGCCCCAGCATTTT. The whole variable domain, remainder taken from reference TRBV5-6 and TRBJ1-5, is DAGVTQSPTHLIKTRGQQVTLRCSPKSGHDTVSWYQQALGQGPQFIFQYYEEEERQRGNFPDRFSGHQFPNYSSELNVNALLLGDSALYLCASSLGRKTGSNQPQHFGDGTRLSIL.

In DNA form, the CDR3 reads TGTGCCAGCACTTTGACAGGGGCCTTTGGTGGCTACACCTTC. This codes for CASTLTGAFGGYTF. The V call is TRBV5-6, the J call TRBJ1-2, with TRBD1 identical over 8 bases. The V and J ends lost 6 bases and 7 bases, in that order; junction bases with no gene match: 11. The germline CDR1 and CDR2 sequences are SGHDT and YYEEEE. The CDR3 totals 14 residues.

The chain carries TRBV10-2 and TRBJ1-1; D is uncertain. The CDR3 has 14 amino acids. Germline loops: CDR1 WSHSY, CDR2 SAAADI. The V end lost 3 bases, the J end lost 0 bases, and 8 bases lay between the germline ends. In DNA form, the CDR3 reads TGCGCCAGCAGTGACTGGGCTATGAACACTGAAGCTTTCTTT. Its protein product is CASSDWAMNTEAFF.

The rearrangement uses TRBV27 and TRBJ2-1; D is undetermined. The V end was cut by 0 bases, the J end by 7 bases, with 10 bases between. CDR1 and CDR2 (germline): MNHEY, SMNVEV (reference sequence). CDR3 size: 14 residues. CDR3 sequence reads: CASSLSNYVNEQFF. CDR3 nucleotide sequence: TGTGCCAGCAGTTTATCGAACTACGTAAATGAGCAGTTCTTC.

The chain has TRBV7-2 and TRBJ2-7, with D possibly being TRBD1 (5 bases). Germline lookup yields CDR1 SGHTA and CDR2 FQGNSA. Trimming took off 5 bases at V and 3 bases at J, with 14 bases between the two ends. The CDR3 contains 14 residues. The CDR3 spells CASSPQGQYYEQYF. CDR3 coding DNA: TGTGCCAGCAGCCCCCAGGGTCAGTACTACGAGCAGTACTTC.

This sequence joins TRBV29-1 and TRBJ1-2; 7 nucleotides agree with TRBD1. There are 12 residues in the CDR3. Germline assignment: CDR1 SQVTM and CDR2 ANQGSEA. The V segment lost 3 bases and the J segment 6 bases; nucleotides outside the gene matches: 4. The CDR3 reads CSVETGRNGYTF. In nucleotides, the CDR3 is TGCAGCGTTGAGACAGGGAGGAATGGCTACACCTTC.

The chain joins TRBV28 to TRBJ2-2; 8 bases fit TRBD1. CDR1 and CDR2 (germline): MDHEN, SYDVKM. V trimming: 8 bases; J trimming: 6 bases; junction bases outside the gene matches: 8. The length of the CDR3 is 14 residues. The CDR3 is CASSRTGSAGELFF. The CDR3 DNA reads TGTGCCAGCTCCCGGACAGGGTCGGCCGGGGAGCTGTTTTTT.

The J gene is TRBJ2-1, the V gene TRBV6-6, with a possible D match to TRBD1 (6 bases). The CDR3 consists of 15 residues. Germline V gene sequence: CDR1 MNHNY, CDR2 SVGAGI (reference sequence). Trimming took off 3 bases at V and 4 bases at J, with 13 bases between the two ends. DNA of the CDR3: TGTGCCAGCAGTTATGACAGGATTTCATACAATGAGCAGTTCTTC. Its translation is CASSYDRISYNEQFF.

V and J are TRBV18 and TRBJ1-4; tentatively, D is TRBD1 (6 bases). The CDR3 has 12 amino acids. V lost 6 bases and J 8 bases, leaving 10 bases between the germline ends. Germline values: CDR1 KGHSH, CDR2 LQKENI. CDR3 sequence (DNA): TGTGCCAGCTCGCACAGGGAAGAAAAACTGTTTTTT. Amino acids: CASSHREEKLFF. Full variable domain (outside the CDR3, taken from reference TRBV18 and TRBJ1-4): NAGVMQNPRHLVRRRGQEARLRCSPMKGHSHVYWYRQLPEEGLKFMVYLQKENIIDESGMPKERFSAEFPKEGPSILRIQQVVRGDSAAYFCASSHREEKLFFGSGTQLSVL.

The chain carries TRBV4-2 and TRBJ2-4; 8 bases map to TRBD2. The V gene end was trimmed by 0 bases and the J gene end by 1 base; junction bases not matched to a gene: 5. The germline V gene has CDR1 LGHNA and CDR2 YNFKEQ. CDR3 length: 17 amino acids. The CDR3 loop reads CASSQDTGGRAKNIQYF. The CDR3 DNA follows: TGTGCCAGCAGCCAAGATACGGGCGGGAGGGCCAAAAACATTCAGTACTTC.

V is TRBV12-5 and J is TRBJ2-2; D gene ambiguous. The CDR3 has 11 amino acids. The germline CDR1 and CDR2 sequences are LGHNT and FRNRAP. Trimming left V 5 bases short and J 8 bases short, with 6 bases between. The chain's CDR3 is CASGPRGELFF. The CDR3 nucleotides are TGTGCTAGTGGTCCTAGGGGGGAGCTGTTTTTT.

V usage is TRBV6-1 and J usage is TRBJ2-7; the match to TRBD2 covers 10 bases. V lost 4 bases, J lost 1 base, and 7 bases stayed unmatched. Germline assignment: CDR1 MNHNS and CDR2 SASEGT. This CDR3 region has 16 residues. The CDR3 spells CASSVSSGSISYEQYF. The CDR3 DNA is TGTGCCAGCAGTGTCTCTAGCGGGAGTATTTCCTACGAGCAGTACTTC.

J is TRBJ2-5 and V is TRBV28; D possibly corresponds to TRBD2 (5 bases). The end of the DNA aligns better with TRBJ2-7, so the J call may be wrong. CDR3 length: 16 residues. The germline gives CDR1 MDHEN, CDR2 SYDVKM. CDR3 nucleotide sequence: TGTGCCAGCAGTCCCAAAAAGGACTCCAGTCGCTACGAGCAGTACTTC. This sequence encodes CASSPKKDSSRYEQYF.

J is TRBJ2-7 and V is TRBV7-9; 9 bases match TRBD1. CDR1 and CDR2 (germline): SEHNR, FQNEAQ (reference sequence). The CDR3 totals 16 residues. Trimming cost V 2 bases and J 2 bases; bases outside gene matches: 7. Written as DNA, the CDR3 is TGTGCCAGCAGCTTATCCCGAGGGACAGGGACCTACGAGCAGTACTTC. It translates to CASSLSRGTGTYEQYF.

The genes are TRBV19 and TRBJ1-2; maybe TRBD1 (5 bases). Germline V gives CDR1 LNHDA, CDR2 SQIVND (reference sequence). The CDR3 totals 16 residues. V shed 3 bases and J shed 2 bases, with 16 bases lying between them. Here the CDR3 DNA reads TGTGCCAGTAGTATTTTCGTCTCGGGGGGAAACTATGGCTACACCTTC. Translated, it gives CASSIFVSGGNYGYTF.

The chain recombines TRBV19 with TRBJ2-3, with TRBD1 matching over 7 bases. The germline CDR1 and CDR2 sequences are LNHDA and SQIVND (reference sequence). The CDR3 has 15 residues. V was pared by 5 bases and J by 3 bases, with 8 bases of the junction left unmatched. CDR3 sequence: CASSSDRRQTDTQYF. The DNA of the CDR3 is TGTGCCAGTAGTTCGGACAGGCGACAAACAGATACGCAGTATTTT.

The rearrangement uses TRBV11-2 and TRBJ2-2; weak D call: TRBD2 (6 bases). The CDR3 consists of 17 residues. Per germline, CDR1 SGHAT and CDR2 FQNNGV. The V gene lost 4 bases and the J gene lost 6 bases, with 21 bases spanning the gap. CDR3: CASSSTLAPKEAGELFF. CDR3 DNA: TGTGCCAGCAGCTCCACACTAGCACCCAAAGAAGCCGGGGAGCTGTTTTTT.

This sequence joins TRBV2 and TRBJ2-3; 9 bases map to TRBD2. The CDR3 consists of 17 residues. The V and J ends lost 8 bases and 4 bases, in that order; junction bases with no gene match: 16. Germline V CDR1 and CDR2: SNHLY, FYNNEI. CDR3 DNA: TGTGCCAGCTCCCAAGGGTATAGCGGGAGTCGGGCAGATACGCAGTATTTT. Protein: CASSQGYSGSRADTQYF.

The CDR3 spells CASSPQGFQPQHF. Here the CDR3 DNA reads TGTGCCAGCAGTCCACAGGGTTTCCAGCCCCAGCATTTT. This chain links TRBV27 with TRBJ1-5, with a tentative D call TRBD1 (6 bases). CDR1 MNHEY and CDR2 SMNVEV come from the germline V gene (reference sequence). The length of the CDR3 is 13 residues. V lost 5 bases and J lost 7, with 12 bases in between.

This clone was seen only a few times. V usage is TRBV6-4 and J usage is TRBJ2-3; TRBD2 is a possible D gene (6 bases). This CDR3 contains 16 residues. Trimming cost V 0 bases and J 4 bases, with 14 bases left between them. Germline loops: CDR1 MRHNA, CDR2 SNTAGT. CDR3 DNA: TGTGCCAGCAGTGACTCGACTCAGGGAGGTGCAGATACGCAGTATTTT. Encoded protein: CASSDSTQGGADTQYF.